This T cell receptor beta chain was profiled in a study of shared clonotypes between healthy human individuals. Overall study results and limits: Although depth was large, rarefaction showed that sequencing of the sorted subsets was incomplete. Non-shared clonotypes were found to have lower generation probabilities than the clonotypes that were shared by all four of the sorted-subset donors.

About this clone itself: Its antigen is unknown.

TCRdb's copy holds only in-frame clones and misses some; the assay was immunoSEQ multiplex PCR. The sample holds 1.4 million or so clones, 98% seen once. CDR1 SGHRS and CDR2 YFSETQ come from the germline V gene. The ends lost 6 bases at V and 4 bases at J; junction bases unmatched: 14. This CDR3 spans 17 amino acids. A CD45RA-negative memory subset and a CD45RA+ naive subset were separated from the CD4+ cells. The chain links TRBV5-1 to TRBJ2-1; TRBD1 agrees at 9 bases. Input material: naive CD4+ T cells sorted from blood. The subset denotes: CD45RA+ positively selected. This sequence originates from a man aged 30 to 45 in good health. The CDR3 is CASTLLTRGTGYNEQFF. The CDR3 region has the DNA TGCGCCAGCACACTTCTTACGCGCGGGACAGGGTACAATGAGCAGTTCTTC.